This passage covers 32 T cell receptor beta chains from one sample sequenced in a study of T cell responses to AZD1222 COVID-19 vaccine. Generated by immunoSEQ multiplex PCR, the TCRdb table keeps only in-frame clones and is missing some. The sample yields roughly 90,000 clones, roughly nine tenths seen once. The sequences come from peripheral blood, collected 28 days after the second AZD1222 dose. These receptors originate from an adult who received the AZD1222 COVID-19 vaccine.

A single count supports this clone. This chain links TRBV12-3 or TRBV12-4 with TRBJ1-2; no firm D call. V was pared by 6 bases and J by 0 bases, with 8 bases between. The length of the CDR3 is 13 residues. Written as DNA, the CDR3 is TGTGCCAGCAGGTCGAGTGCTAACTATGGCTACACCTTC. Its protein is CASRSSANYGYTF.

The J gene is TRBJ2-7, the V gene TRBV6-5; TRBD2 matches 10 bases. CDR3 length: 14 amino acids. V gave up 8 bases and J gave up 5 bases; unmatched junction bases: 9. The germline V gene encodes CDR1 MNHEY and CDR2 SVGAGI. The CDR3 sequence: CASRDGTSEDEQYF. CDR3 sequence (DNA): TGTGCCAGCCGGGACGGGACTAGCGAGGACGAGCAGTACTTC.

This rearrangement joins TRBV2 to TRBJ1-4; 7 positions match TRBD1. Germline V gene data show CDR1 as SNHLY and CDR2 as FYNNEI. The CDR3 has 13 amino acids. The junction had 7 bases not matched to a gene; V was cut back by 7 bases and J by 8 bases. CDR3 residues: CASTGTAQEKLFF. In nucleotides, the CDR3 is TGTGCCAGCACCGGGACAGCCCAGGAAAAACTGTTTTTT.

The chain is built from TRBV30 and TRBJ2-1; possibly TRBD2 for D (6 bases). CDR1 GTSNPN and CDR2 SVGIG come from the germline V gene (reference sequence). The germline V and J ends were trimmed by 3 bases and 10 bases, with 13 bases remaining between them. CDR3 length: 12 residues. Here the CDR3 reads CAWRGGPREQFF. DNA for the CDR3: TGTGCCTGGAGGGGGGGTCCACGGGAGCAGTTCTTC.

The V and J genes are TRBV7-9 and TRBJ2-7; 8 nucleotides match TRBD1. The junction had 4 bases not matched to a gene; V was cut back by 0 bases and J by 3 bases. This CDR3 has 15 amino acids. In germline, CDR1 is SEHNR, CDR2 FQNEAQ (reference sequence). CDR3 sequence (DNA): TGTGCCAGCAGCTTAGCCAGAGGACAGGGCTACGAGCAGTACTTC. Translation: CASSLARGQGYEQYF.

This clone was counted once. V usage is TRBV7-2 and J usage is TRBJ1-1; D unresolved. Trimming left V 5 bases short and J 0 bases short, with 10 bases between. The CDR3 spans 14 residues. The germline CDR1 and CDR2 sequences are SGHTA and FQGNSA. The CDR3 is CASSESLMNTEAFF. The CDR3 DNA reads TGTGCCAGCAGCGAGTCCTTAATGAACACTGAAGCTTTCTTT.

The DNA of the CDR3 is TGTGCCAGCAGTTCCTCCGAGGGCCTAACCTACGAGCAGTACTTC. Translated, it gives CASSSSEGLTYEQYF. The chain employs TRBV6-5 and TRBJ2-7; weak D call: TRBD2 (5 bases). This CDR3 is 15 amino acids long. V lost 4 bases to trimming and J lost 2 bases, with 15 bases between them. The V gene's germline CDR1 is MNHEY and CDR2 SVGAGI.

CDR3 protein: CASSYFRDTEAFF. In DNA, the CDR3 is TGTGCCAGCAGTTACTTCAGGGACACTGAAGCTTTCTTT. The J gene is TRBJ1-1, the V gene TRBV6-5, with D tentatively TRBD1 (5 bases). Germline V gives CDR1 MNHEY, CDR2 SVGAGI. Between the trimmed V and J ends, which lost 1 base and 3 bases, there was a span of 6 bases. This CDR3 region has 13 residues.

V is TRBV7-3 and J is TRBJ2-2, with no clear D. V was cut by 4 bases and J by 3 bases, with 6 bases left in between. CDR1 is SGHTA and CDR2 is FQGTGA in the germline V gene. This CDR3 contains 13 residues. CDR3 sequence reads: CASSSDDTGELFF. CDR3 coding DNA: TGTGCCAGCAGCTCAGATGACACCGGGGAGCTGTTTTTT.

This clone was recorded once. The rearrangement uses TRBV6-2 or TRBV6-3 and TRBJ2-7; D is unresolved. This CDR3 contains 14 residues. V was clipped by 2 bases and J by 3 bases, with 11 bases between them. Germline V gene sequence: CDR1 MNHEY, CDR2 SVGEGT. The CDR3 DNA follows: TGTGCCAGCAGTTACGACGGGTGGGGCTACGAGCAGTACTTC. Encoded protein: CASSYDGWGYEQYF.

V gene TRBV3-1 (or the pseudogene TRBV3-2) combines with J gene TRBJ1-1; 9 bases align to TRBD1. The CDR3 length is 17 residues. Unmatched junction bases numbered 6, after V lost 1 base and J lost 0 bases. The germline V gene has CDR1 LGHDT and CDR2 YNNKEL (reference sequence). CDR3 in amino acids: CASSQVTGGAVNTEAFF. CDR3 nucleotides: TGTGCCAGCAGCCAAGTTACAGGGGGCGCGGTGAACACTGAAGCTTTCTTT.

The CDR3 loop is CASSPSQDFYGYTF. Written as DNA, the CDR3 is TGTGCCAGCTCACCATCTCAGGATTTCTATGGCTACACCTTC. The chain carries TRBV18 and TRBJ1-2, with D uncertain. CDR3 size: 14 residues. V was clipped by 2 bases and J by 4 bases, with 11 bases between them. Germline lookup yields CDR1 KGHSH and CDR2 LQKENI.

This clone turned up a few times. The rearrangement joins TRBV6-1 to TRBJ1-2; possibly TRBD1 for D (6 bases). The CDR3 runs to 15 residues. Per germline, CDR1 MNHNS and CDR2 SASEGT. V lost 0 bases and J lost 4, with 12 bases in between. In DNA, the CDR3 is TGTGCCAGCAGTGAAGCGGCAGGGGCGAGCTATGGCTACACCTTC. Residues: CASSEAAGASYGYTF.

The chain carries TRBV5-1 and TRBJ2-2; D is unresolved. This CDR3 is 13 amino acids long. The V and J ends lost 0 bases and 6 bases respectively, with 6 bases between them. Germline lookup yields CDR1 SGHRS and CDR2 YFSETQ. This CDR3 is CASSLDVAGELFF. The CDR3, as DNA: TGCGCCAGCAGCTTGGACGTGGCCGGGGAGCTGTTTTTT. Filled out from reference TRBV5-1 and TRBJ2-2, the complete variable domain reads KAGVTQTPRYLIKTRGQQVTLSCSPISGHRSVSWYQQTPGQGLQFLFEYFSETQRNKGNFPGRFSGRQFSNSRSEMNVSTLELGDSALYLCASSLDVAGELFFGEGSRLTVL.

J is TRBJ1-6 and V is TRBV25-1, with a tentative D call TRBD1 (6 bases). CDR1 and CDR2 (germline): MGHDK, SYGVNS. The CDR3 runs 14 residues. Trimming removed 3 bases at V and 7 bases at J, with 10 bases between. The CDR3 loop reads CASSDIGGNSPLHF. In nucleotides, the CDR3 is TGTGCCAGCAGTGATATTGGGGGCAATTCACCCCTCCACTTT.

The J gene is TRBJ1-1, the V gene TRBV18; no clear D. The V end lost 6 bases, the J end lost 6 bases, and 8 bases lay between the germline ends. The CDR3 has 11 amino acids. The germline V gene has CDR1 KGHSH and CDR2 LQKENI. The chain's CDR3 is CASSGPAEAFF. CDR3 DNA sequence: TGTGCCAGCTCCGGACCGGCTGAAGCTTTCTTT.

J is TRBJ1-1 and V is TRBV4-2; maybe TRBD1 (5 bases). This CDR3 has 16 residues. The V end lost 4 bases, the J end lost 4 bases, and 19 bases lay between the germline ends. Germline V gene lookup returns CDR1 LGHNA and CDR2 YNFKEQ. Written as DNA, the CDR3 is TGTGCCAGCAGCCGAGCACAGGCAAAGCGGGGCACTGAAGCTTTCTTT. Its protein product is CASSRAQAKRGTEAFF.

V gene TRBV10-3 combines with J gene TRBJ1-6; D remains unclear. The CDR3 runs to 15 residues. Germline CDR1 ENHRY, CDR2 SYGVKD. The V end was cut by 3 bases, the J end by 8 bases, with 14 bases between. CDR3 in amino acids: CAISDKDGSYSPLHF. In DNA form, the CDR3 reads TGTGCCATCAGTGATAAAGACGGTTCCTATTCACCCCTCCACTTT.

This clone was seen once. CDR3 sequence reads: CSAAPGGGYTF. In DNA, the CDR3 is TGCAGTGCAGCCCCTGGAGGTGGCTACACCTTC. The chain couples TRBV20-1 to TRBJ1-2; no definite D call. The CDR3 length is 11 residues. V gave up 6 bases and J gave up 7 bases, with 12 bases separating them. From germline, CDR1 is DFQATT and CDR2 SNEGSKA (reference sequence).

V and J are TRBV3-1 (or the pseudogene TRBV3-2) and TRBJ1-2; the D gene is possibly TRBD1 (6 bases). Germline lookup yields CDR1 LGHDT and CDR2 YNNKEL (reference sequence). Trimming stripped 0 bases from V and 4 bases from J, with 9 bases between. The CDR3 has 14 amino acids. In nucleotides, the CDR3 is TGTGCCAGCAGCCAAGAGGGGGGCAGCTATGGCTACACCTTC. Translating gives CASSQEGGSYGYTF.

V usage is TRBV11-2 and J usage is TRBJ1-1, with D tentatively TRBD1 (6 bases). CDR1 is SGHAT and CDR2 is FQNNGV in the germline V gene. Trimming pared 0 bases from V and 2 bases from J, leaving 10 bases between. CDR3 length: 15 residues. The CDR3 loop reads CASSLEPGANTEAFF. The DNA for the CDR3 is TGTGCCAGCAGCTTAGAACCAGGGGCTAACACTGAAGCTTTCTTT.

V gene TRBV25-1 combines with J gene TRBJ1-1, with TRBD1 matching over 7 bases. Germline V gene data show CDR1 as MGHDK and CDR2 as SYGVNS. V trimming: 8 bases; J trimming: 3 bases; junction bases outside the gene matches: 12. The CDR3 extends over 15 amino acids. Here the CDR3 reads CASRDSLKVDTEAFF. The CDR3 region has the DNA TGTGCCAGCCGGGACAGTCTTAAGGTCGACACTGAAGCTTTCTTT.

The chain carries TRBV2 and TRBJ2-3; 8 bases are shared with TRBD2. Trimming took 6 bases from V and 0 from J; bases not matched to a gene: 5. Looked up from germline, CDR1 is SNHLY and CDR2 is FYNNEI. The CDR3 has 15 amino acids. The CDR3 region is CASRTTSGSTDTQYF. DNA of the CDR3: TGTGCCAGCAGAACAACTAGCGGCAGCACAGATACGCAGTATTTT.

The chain has TRBV6-8 and TRBJ1-5, with TRBD1 matching over 7 bases. Germline V gene lookup returns CDR1 MNHGY and CDR2 SAAAGT. The CDR3 loop spans 17 amino acids. The trim removed 6 bases at V and 6 bases at J, leaving 17 bases unmatched. The CDR3 coding sequence is TGTGCCAGCAGCCACCCGGGACAGTCCTGTGGTGTTCAGCCCCAGCATTTT. Protein: CASSHPGQSCGVQPQHF.

J is TRBJ2-5 and V is TRBV6-1; the D gene is possibly TRBD2 (5 bases). This CDR3 comprises 17 residues. The V and J ends lost 2 bases and 1 base respectively, with 17 bases between them. Germline loops: CDR1 MNHNS, CDR2 SASEGT. CDR3 sequence: CASSEKIATYLQETQYF. CDR3 nucleotides: TGTGCCAGCAGTGAAAAGATAGCGACTTACCTCCAAGAGACCCAGTACTTC.

The rearrangement joins TRBV5-1 to TRBJ2-7, with unresolved D. This CDR3 spans 14 amino acids. Per the germline V gene, CDR1 is SGHRS and CDR2 is YFSETQ. V was clipped by 4 bases and J by 4 bases, with 15 bases between them. CDR3 in amino acids: CASSVTPDEYEQYF. For the CDR3, the DNA is TGCGCCAGCAGCGTCACCCCGGACGAGTACGAGCAGTACTTC. The full variable domain, its missing parts supplied by reference TRBV5-1 and TRBJ2-7, is KAGVTQTPRYLIKTRGQQVTLSCSPISGHRSVSWYQQTPGQGLQFLFEYFSETQRNKGNFPGRFSGRQFSNSRSEMNVSTLELGDSALYLCASSVTPDEYEQYFGPGTRLTVT.

J is TRBJ1-4 and V is TRBV7-9; D call uncertain. CDR3 length: 15 amino acids. The germline gives CDR1 SEHNR, CDR2 FQNEAQ (reference sequence). The V gene lost 5 bases and the J gene lost 2 bases, with 12 bases spanning the gap. This CDR3 reads CASSDGELTNEKLFF. The CDR3 region has the DNA TGTGCCAGCAGCGACGGGGAGCTCACTAATGAAAAACTGTTTTTT.

V usage is TRBV5-1 and J usage is TRBJ1-3; D ambiguous. The CDR3 runs to 14 residues. Germline CDR1 reads SGHRS; CDR2 reads YFSETQ. Trimming shortened V by 0 bases and J by 4 bases, and 8 bases separated the two germline ends. CDR3 protein: CASSLGGSGNTIYF. CDR3 DNA: TGCGCCAGCAGCTTGGGTGGTTCAGGAAACACCATATATTTT. The full variable domain, its missing parts supplied by reference TRBV5-1 and TRBJ1-3, is KAGVTQTPRYLIKTRGQQVTLSCSPISGHRSVSWYQQTPGQGLQFLFEYFSETQRNKGNFPGRFSGRQFSNSRSEMNVSTLELGDSALYLCASSLGGSGNTIYFGEGSWLTVV.

The chain carries TRBV4-3 and TRBJ1-2; D is possibly TRBD1 (5 bases). Germline-derived CDR1 and CDR2 are LGHNA and YSLEER. The ends were cut back, 3 bases at V and 1 base at J, with 18 bases in the middle. CDR3 size: 17 residues. The CDR3 sequence: CASSQFPGLGDNYGYTF. The CDR3 DNA reads as TGCGCCAGCAGCCAGTTCCCGGGACTGGGGGATAACTATGGCTACACCTTC.

In its sample, this clone was seen a few times. The V and J genes are TRBV18 and TRBJ2-2; D not resolved. V lost 1 base and J lost 1, with 7 bases in between. The CDR3 has 15 residues. The germline V gene encodes CDR1 KGHSH and CDR2 LQKENI. The CDR3 sequence is CASSPQDQNTGELFF. CDR3 nucleotide sequence: TGTGCCAGCTCACCACAGGACCAGAACACCGGGGAGCTGTTTTTT.

This chain joins TRBV25-1 and TRBJ2-2, with 7 positions matching TRBD1. Losses at the gene ends were 5 bases for V and 6 bases for J; bases not matched to a gene: 3. Per germline, CDR1 MGHDK and CDR2 SYGVNS. This CDR3 spans 13 amino acids. Here the CDR3 reads CASSTGEAGELFF. The CDR3 coding sequence is TGTGCCAGCAGTACAGGGGAAGCCGGGGAGCTGTTTTTT.

V gene TRBV5-6 combines with J gene TRBJ1-2, with 8 bases matching TRBD1. Germline CDR1 reads SGHDT; CDR2 reads YYEEEE. CDR3 length equals 17 residues. Unmatched junction bases numbered 14, after V lost 4 bases and J lost 3 bases. Here the CDR3 reads CASSTWTGPPPHYGYTF. The CDR3 DNA reads TGTGCCAGCAGCACCTGGACAGGGCCTCCCCCACACTATGGCTACACCTTC.